The 25 T cell receptor beta chains below come from one sample, sequenced in a study of CD8+ T cells in alopecia areata. Treatment: oral pan-JAK inhibitor, 5-10 mg twice daily. cDNA serving as the sequencing template came from extracted, reverse transcribed RNA. Clones were sequenced by immunoSEQ multiplex PCR, and TCRdb holds only the in-frame ones, with some missing. The sample lists approximately 150,000 clones; 50% to 75% were seen once. The sequences come from CD4+ T cells sorted from blood, collected at approximately week 56, from a patient treated with tofacitinib. Every receptor here comes from a human donor with alopecia areata.

The sample holds a few counts of this clone. This chain joins TRBV18 and TRBJ2-1; the match to TRBD2 covers 9 bases. The V gene end was trimmed by 3 bases and the J gene end by 12 bases; junction bases not matched to a gene: 6. The CDR3 is made up of 13 amino acids. CDR1 and CDR2 from the germline V gene are KGHSH and LQKENI. For the CDR3, the DNA is TGTGCCAGCTCACCTCCGGGAGCGGGGGGGCAGTTCTTC. Protein sequence: CASSPPGAGGQFF.

V is TRBV11-2 and J is TRBJ2-5; D not resolved. The V end lost 4 bases, the J end lost 5 bases, and 14 bases lay between the germline ends. CDR3 length equals 14 residues. Germline CDR1 and CDR2: SGHAT and FQNNGV. For the CDR3, the DNA is TGTGCCAGCAGCTCCCCCGAGGTCCGGGAGACCCAGTACTTC. This translates into CASSSPEVRETQYF.

This clone was counted a few times. The rearrangement links TRBV7-9 to TRBJ2-7; 8 nucleotides match TRBD2. The V segment lost 6 bases and the J segment 5 bases; nucleotides outside the gene matches: 9. Germline V CDR1 and CDR2: SEHNR, FQNEAQ (reference sequence). The CDR3 sequence is 14 residues long. CDR3 bases: TGTGCCAGCAGAGACGGACTAGCTGGGGACGAGCAGTACTTC. Protein sequence: CASRDGLAGDEQYF.

The V call is TRBV5-1, the J call TRBJ2-3; TRBD2 is a possible D gene (5 bases). Between the trimmed V and J ends, which lost 4 bases and 6 bases, there was a span of 12 bases. This CDR3 region has 13 residues. The germline V gene encodes CDR1 SGHRS and CDR2 YFSETQ. The CDR3 protein is CASSPPGFDTQYF. Written as DNA, the CDR3 is TGCGCCAGCAGCCCACCGGGGTTCGATACGCAGTATTTT.

This chain uses TRBV9 with TRBJ1-1; possible D gene TRBD1, 6 bases. This CDR3 has 15 amino acids. In germline, CDR1 is SGDLS, CDR2 YYNGEE. The germline V and J ends were trimmed by 0 bases and 4 bases, with 13 bases remaining between them. The CDR3 is CASSVDGGYGTEAFF. The CDR3 nucleotides read TGTGCCAGCAGCGTAGATGGGGGCTATGGCACTGAAGCTTTCTTT.

This clone was seen just once. The gene calls are TRBV10-3 and TRBJ1-2; 7 bases agree with TRBD1. Germline assignment: CDR1 ENHRY and CDR2 SYGVKD. This CDR3 has 13 residues. Trimming at V came to 5 bases and at J to 2 bases, leaving 2 bases not matched to a gene. CDR3 sequence: CAISRDSNYGYTF. CDR3 DNA sequence: TGTGCCATCAGTCGGGACAGCAACTATGGCTACACCTTC.

This clone has just a few counts. The genes are TRBV13 and TRBJ2-1, with D unresolved. The V end was cut by 5 bases, the J end by 6 bases, with 8 bases between. Germline assignment: CDR1 PRHDT and CDR2 FYEKMQ (reference sequence). The CDR3 contains 12 residues. The CDR3 nucleotides read TGTGCCAGCAGCACGCTTACCAATGAGCAGTTCTTC. Translation gives CASSTLTNEQFF.

V gene TRBV30 combines with J gene TRBJ1-4; 7 bases align to TRBD1. Per the germline V gene, CDR1 is GTSNPN and CDR2 is SVGIG (reference sequence). The V gene end was trimmed by 3 bases and the J gene end by 10 bases; junction bases not matched to a gene: 5. The CDR3 runs 12 residues. The CDR3 DNA follows: TGTGCCTGGAGGGAGACAGGGAGAAAACTGTTTTTT. Amino acid sequence: CAWRETGRKLFF.

This clone showed up just a few times. This rearrangement joins TRBV11-3 to TRBJ2-5; possible D gene TRBD2, 6 bases. This CDR3 contains 15 residues. V lost 1 base, J lost 5 bases, and 14 bases lay in between. CDR1 is SGHNT and CDR2 is YENEEA in the germline V gene. The CDR3 sequence: CASSLGLGLSETQYF. Written as DNA, the CDR3 is TGTGCCAGCAGCTTAGGACTAGGCCTTTCGGAGACCCAGTACTTC. The variable domain in full, completed from reference TRBV11-3 and TRBJ2-5, reads EAGVVQSPRYKIIEKKQPVAFWCNPISGHNTLYWYLQNLGQGPELLIRYENEEAVDDSQLPKDRFSAERLKGVDSTLKIQPAELGDSAVYLCASSLGLGLSETQYFGPGTRLLVL.

This chain connects TRBV7-9 to TRBJ2-2; the D gene is possibly TRBD2 (6 bases). The length of the CDR3 is 16 residues. The germline V gene has CDR1 SEHNR and CDR2 FQNEAQ (reference sequence). V was shortened by 0 bases and J by 3 bases, with 11 bases between the two germline ends. The CDR3: CASSLAAGTHTGELFF. The CDR3 DNA follows: TGTGCCAGCAGCTTAGCGGCCGGGACTCACACCGGGGAGCTGTTTTTT.

This clone turned up a few times. This chain connects TRBV5-6 to TRBJ2-3; no definite D call. CDR1 and CDR2 (germline): SGHDT, YYEEEE. This CDR3 has 14 residues. Trimming removed 2 bases from V and 0 bases from J, with 7 bases in between. DNA of the CDR3: TGTGCCAGCAGCTTATCGGGCAGCACAGATACGCAGTATTTT. It encodes CASSLSGSTDTQYF.

This chain links TRBV5-1 with TRBJ2-5; 8 bases fit TRBD1. Germline CDR1 and CDR2: SGHRS and YFSETQ. The CDR3 is 15 amino acids. The trim removed 3 bases at V and 4 bases at J, leaving 8 bases unmatched. The CDR3 bases are TGCGCCAGCAGCTGGGACAGGTCGTTGGGAGAGACCCAGTACTTC. This gives the protein CASSWDRSLGETQYF.

The chain uses TRBV7-2 and TRBJ2-7; 15 bases agree with TRBD2. There are 18 residues in the CDR3. Germline loops: CDR1 SGHTA, CDR2 FQGNSA. Trimming cost V 4 bases and J 0 bases; bases outside gene matches: 7. CDR3 DNA sequence: TGTGCCAGCAGCTCGGGACTAGCGGGGGGCGTCAGCTCCTACGAGCAGTACTTC. Translation gives CASSSGLAGGVSSYEQYF.

This clone was counted only a few times. V is TRBV2 and J is TRBJ2-1; D is ambiguous. V lost 2 bases and J 6 bases, leaving 8 bases between the germline ends. There are 13 residues in the CDR3. Germline V gene lookup returns CDR1 SNHLY and CDR2 FYNNEI. The CDR3: CASSETARNEQFF. CDR3 DNA sequence: TGTGCCAGCAGTGAAACGGCTCGCAATGAGCAGTTCTTC.

In the case of this clone: Mismatch with germline at one junction end may stem from a read error. The chain employs TRBV4-1 and TRBJ2-1, with 7 bases aligning to TRBD2. The CDR3 extends over 12 amino acids. Germline-derived CDR1 and CDR2 are MGHRA and YSYEKL. CDR3 amino acids: CASSPIGGRGVF. CDR3 in DNA: TGCGCCAGCAGCCCCATTGGAGGTCGGGGGGTCTTC.

This clone appeared once. This chain joins TRBV30 and TRBJ2-7; 7 bases align to TRBD1. V shed 2 bases, J shed 2 bases, and the junction held 6 bases outside the gene matches. CDR1 is GTSNPN and CDR2 is SVGIG in the germline V gene (reference sequence). The CDR3 is 14 amino acids. CDR3 region: CAWSLQGVTYEQYF. The CDR3 DNA reads TGTGCCTGGAGTCTCCAGGGGGTGACCTACGAGCAGTACTTC.

The V and J genes are TRBV5-1 and TRBJ2-1, with a possible D match to TRBD1 (5 bases). CDR1 SGHRS and CDR2 YFSETQ come from the germline V gene. V lost 4 bases to trimming and J lost 6 bases, with 14 bases between them. This CDR3 region has 14 residues. CDR3 in DNA: TGCGCCAGCAGCCTAGGACAATTTGGCAATGAGCAGTTCTTC. It specifies CASSLGQFGNEQFF.

The V gene is TRBV7-9, the J gene TRBJ2-3, with D possibly matching TRBD1 (5 bases). This CDR3 region has 14 residues. Trimming removed 10 bases at V and 2 bases at J, with 16 bases between. Germline V gene data show CDR1 as SEHNR and CDR2 as FQNEAQ (reference sequence). CDR3 coding DNA: TGTGCCACGTCAGACAGTTCTTTCACAGATACGCAGTATTTT. This sequence encodes CATSDSSFTDTQYF.

The chain couples TRBV29-1 to TRBJ2-5, with D unclear. Germline V lookup: CDR1 SQVTM, CDR2 ANQGSEA. The germline V and J ends were trimmed by 6 bases and 5 bases, with 16 bases remaining between them. The CDR3 contains 13 residues. In nucleotides, the CDR3 is TGCAGCGTCCGATTTAAGCTTTTGGAGACCCAGTACTTC. It yields the protein CSVRFKLLETQYF.

The chain uses TRBV27 and TRBJ2-1; D may be TRBD1 (5 bases). V was shortened by 3 bases and J by 9 bases, with 18 bases between the two germline ends. The CDR3 has 15 amino acids. CDR1 MNHEY and CDR2 SMNVEV come from the germline V gene (reference sequence). CDR3 DNA sequence: TGTGCCAGCAGTTTTTTGGTAACTCTAAGGGGTGAGCAGTTCTTC. It is translated as CASSFLVTLRGEQFF.

J is TRBJ1-1 and V is TRBV29-1; D remains unclear. The CDR3 runs to 13 residues. The ends were cut back, 4 bases at V and 1 base at J, with 10 bases in the middle. Germline V lookup: CDR1 SQVTM, CDR2 ANQGSEA. The CDR3 region is CSVGGRANTEAFF. The CDR3 region has the DNA TGCAGCGTTGGGGGTCGCGCGAACACTGAAGCTTTCTTT.

This clone was found many times. The chain carries TRBV5-4 and TRBJ1-4; D is unclear. V lost 0 bases and J lost 8, with 8 bases in between. The germline CDR1 and CDR2 sequences are SGHNT and YYREEE (reference sequence). The CDR3 consists of 13 residues. The CDR3 reads CASSLEFGEKLFF. Here the CDR3 DNA reads TGTGCCAGCAGCTTGGAATTCGGCGAAAAACTGTTTTTT.

V usage is TRBV2 and J usage is TRBJ2-1; 9 nucleotides match TRBD1. J gave up 5 bases and V 5 bases, and 4 bases lay outside the gene matches. This CDR3 is 14 amino acids long. CDR1 is SNHLY and CDR2 is FYNNEI in the germline V gene. The CDR3 loop reads CASSPRTGDNEQFF. Written as DNA, the CDR3 is TGTGCCAGCAGTCCAAGGACAGGGGACAATGAGCAGTTCTTC.

Only one count was recorded for this clone. This chain uses TRBV11-2 with TRBJ1-1, with D possibly being TRBD1 (6 bases). This CDR3 region has 19 residues. Germline V gene data show CDR1 as SGHAT and CDR2 as FQNNGV. The germline V and J ends were trimmed by 1 base and 1 base, with 22 bases remaining between them. This CDR3 is CASSLGFGYGGQKNTEAFF. The DNA of the CDR3 is TGTGCCAGCAGCTTAGGTTTCGGGTATGGCGGACAGAAGAACACTGAAGCTTTCTTT. Together with reference TRBV11-2 and TRBJ1-1, the CDR3 gives the full variable domain: EAGVAQSPRYKIIEKRQSVAFWCNPISGHATLYWYQQILGQGPKLLIQFQNNGVVDDSQLPKDRFSAERLKGVDSTLKIQPAKLEDSAVYLCASSLGFGYGGQKNTEAFFGQGTRLTVV.

This rearrangement joins TRBV7-8 to TRBJ1-1; D is undetermined. Germline values: CDR1 SGHVS, CDR2 FQNEAQ. Trimming shortened V by 1 base and J by 2 bases, and 8 bases separated the two germline ends. The CDR3 totals 14 residues. This chain's CDR3 is CASSLGQINTEAFF. In DNA, the CDR3 is TGTGCCAGCAGCTTAGGGCAGATTAACACTGAAGCTTTCTTT.